This T cell receptor (beta chain) emerged from a study of early T cells in non-severe SARS-CoV-2 infection. At the level of the study: Sequencing used unsorted whole-blood bulk RNA, so chains lack pairing. Broader study findings: Comparison of clonotypes with VDJdb favored anti-spike CD8 responses while missing private and CD4 specificities.

In the case of this clonotype: The antigen is unknown.

Germline V CDR1 and CDR2: SGHNT, YYREEE (reference sequence). CDR3 size: 15 residues. Trimming at V came to 6 bases and at J to 4 bases, leaving 5 bases not matched to a gene. Unique molecular identifiers tagged individual cDNA molecules. TCRdb reprocessed the 5' RACE reads via MiXCR and lists one record per CDR3 protein. The table records tens of thousands of distinct CDR3 sequences, 16% of them present only once. The receptor was derived from an adult who was a healthcare worker with PCR-confirmed SARS-CoV-2 infection or an uninfected control (not recorded which). This specimen was whole blood, taken at baseline. This chain uses TRBV5-4 with TRBJ2-1; the match to TRBD2 covers 12 bases. CDR3 nucleotides: TGTGCCAGCACCAAACTAGCGGGAGGTTACAATGAGCAGTTCTTC. Its protein product is CASTKLAGGYNEQFF.